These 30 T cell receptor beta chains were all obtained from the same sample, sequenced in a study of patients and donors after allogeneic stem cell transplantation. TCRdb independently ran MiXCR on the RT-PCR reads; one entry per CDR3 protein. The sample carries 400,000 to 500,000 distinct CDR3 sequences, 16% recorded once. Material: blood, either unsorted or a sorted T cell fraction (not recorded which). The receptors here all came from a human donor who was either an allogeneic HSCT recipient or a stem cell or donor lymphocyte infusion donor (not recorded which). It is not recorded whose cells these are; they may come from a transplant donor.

The CDR3 bases are TGTGCCAGCACCGAACGAGATTACTATGGCTACACCTTC. Residues: CASTERDYYGYTF. This chain joins TRBV2 and TRBJ1-2; D remains unclear. CDR3 length: 13 residues. Germline V gene data show CDR1 as SNHLY and CDR2 as FYNNEI. V dropped 7 bases and J dropped 3 bases, with 12 bases sitting between them.

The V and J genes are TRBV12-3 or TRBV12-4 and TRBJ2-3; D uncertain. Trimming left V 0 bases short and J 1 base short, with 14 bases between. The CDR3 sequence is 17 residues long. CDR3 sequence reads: CASSLALLGLGTDTQYF. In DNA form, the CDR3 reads TGTGCCAGCAGTTTAGCGCTTTTGGGGTTGGGCACAGATACGCAGTATTTT.

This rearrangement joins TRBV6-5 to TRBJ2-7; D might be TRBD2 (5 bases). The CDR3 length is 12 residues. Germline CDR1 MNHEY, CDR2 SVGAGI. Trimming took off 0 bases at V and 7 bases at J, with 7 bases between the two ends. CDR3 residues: CASSYSREEQYF. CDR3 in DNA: TGTGCCAGCAGTTACTCAAGGGAGGAGCAGTACTTC.

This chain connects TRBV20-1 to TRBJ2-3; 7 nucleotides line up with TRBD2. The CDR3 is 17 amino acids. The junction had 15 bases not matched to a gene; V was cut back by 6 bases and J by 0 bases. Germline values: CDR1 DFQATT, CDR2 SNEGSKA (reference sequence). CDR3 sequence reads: CSAINPGLRRSTDTQYF. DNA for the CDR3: TGCAGTGCAATCAATCCGGGACTACGGAGAAGCACAGATACGCAGTATTTT.

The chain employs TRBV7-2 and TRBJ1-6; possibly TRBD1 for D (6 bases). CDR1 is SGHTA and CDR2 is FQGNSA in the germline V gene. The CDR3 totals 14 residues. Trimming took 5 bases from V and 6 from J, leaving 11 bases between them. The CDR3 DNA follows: TGTGCCAGCAGCACGGGGGGCACTAATTCACCCCTCCACTTT. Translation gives CASSTGGTNSPLHF.

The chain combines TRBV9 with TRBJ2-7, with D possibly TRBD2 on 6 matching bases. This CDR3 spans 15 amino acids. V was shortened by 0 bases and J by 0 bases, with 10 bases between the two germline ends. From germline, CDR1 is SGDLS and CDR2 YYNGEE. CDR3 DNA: TGTGCCAGCAGCGTAGCTGGGAGGAGCTCCTACGAGCAGTACTTC. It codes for CASSVAGRSSYEQYF.

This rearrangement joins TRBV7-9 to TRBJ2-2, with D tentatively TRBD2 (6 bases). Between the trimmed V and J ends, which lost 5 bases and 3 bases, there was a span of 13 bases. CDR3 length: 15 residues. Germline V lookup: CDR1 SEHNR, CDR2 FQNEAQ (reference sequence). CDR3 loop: CASSPTRGHTGELFF. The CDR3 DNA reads TGTGCCAGCAGCCCGACTAGAGGTCACACCGGGGAGCTGTTTTTT.

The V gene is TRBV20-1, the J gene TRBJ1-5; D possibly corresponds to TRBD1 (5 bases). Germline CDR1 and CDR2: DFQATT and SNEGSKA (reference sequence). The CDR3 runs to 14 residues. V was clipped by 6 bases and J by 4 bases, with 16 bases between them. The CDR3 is CSALERTKNQPQHF. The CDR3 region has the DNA TGCAGTGCCTTGGAAAGGACAAAAAATCAGCCCCAGCATTTT.

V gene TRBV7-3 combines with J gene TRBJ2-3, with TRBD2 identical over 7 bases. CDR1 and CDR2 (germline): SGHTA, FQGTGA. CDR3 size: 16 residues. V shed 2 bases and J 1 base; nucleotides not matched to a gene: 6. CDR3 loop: CASSLPLSGGTDTQYF. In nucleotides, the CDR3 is TGTGCCAGCAGCTTACCACTGAGCGGGGGCACAGATACGCAGTATTTT.

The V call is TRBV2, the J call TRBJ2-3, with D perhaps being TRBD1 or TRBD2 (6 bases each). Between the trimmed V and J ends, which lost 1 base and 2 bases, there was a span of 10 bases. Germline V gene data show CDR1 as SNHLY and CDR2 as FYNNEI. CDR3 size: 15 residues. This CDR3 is CASSEDGGVTDTQYF. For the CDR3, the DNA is TGTGCCAGCAGTGAAGACGGGGGCGTCACAGATACGCAGTATTTT.

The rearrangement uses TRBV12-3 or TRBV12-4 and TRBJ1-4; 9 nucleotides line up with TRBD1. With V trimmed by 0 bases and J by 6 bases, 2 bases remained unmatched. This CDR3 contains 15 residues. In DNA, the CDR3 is TGTGCCAGCAGTTTAGCGACAGGGGGTCATGAAAAACTGTTTTTT. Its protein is CASSLATGGHEKLFF.

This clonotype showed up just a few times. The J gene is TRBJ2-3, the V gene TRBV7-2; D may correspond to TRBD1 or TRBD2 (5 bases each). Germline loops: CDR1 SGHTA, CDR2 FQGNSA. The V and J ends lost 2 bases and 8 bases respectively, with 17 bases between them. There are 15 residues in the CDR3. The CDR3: CASSLTGTKGGTQYF. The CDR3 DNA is TGTGCCAGCAGCTTAACCGGGACCAAGGGCGGTACGCAGTATTTT.

CDR3 region: CSAGAEGKLFF. The DNA of the CDR3 is TGCAGTGCTGGGGCGGAGGGGAAACTGTTTTTT. V is TRBV20-1 and J is TRBJ1-4, with D possibly being TRBD1 (5 bases). Germline values: CDR1 DFQATT, CDR2 SNEGSKA (reference sequence). CDR3 length equals 11 residues. Trimming took 5 bases from V and 11 from J, leaving 12 bases between them.

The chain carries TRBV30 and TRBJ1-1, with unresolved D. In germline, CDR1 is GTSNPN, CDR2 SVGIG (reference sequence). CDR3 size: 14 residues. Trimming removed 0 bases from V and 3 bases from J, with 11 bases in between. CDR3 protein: CAWSVLGGDTEAFF. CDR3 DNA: TGTGCCTGGAGTGTTCTAGGCGGGGACACTGAAGCTTTCTTT.

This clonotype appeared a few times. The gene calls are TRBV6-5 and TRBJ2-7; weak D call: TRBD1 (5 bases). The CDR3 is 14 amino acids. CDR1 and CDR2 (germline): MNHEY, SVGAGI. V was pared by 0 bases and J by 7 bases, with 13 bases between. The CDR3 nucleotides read TGTGCCAGCAGTTACTCAGGGTGGGGCTATGAGCAGTACTTC. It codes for CASSYSGWGYEQYF.

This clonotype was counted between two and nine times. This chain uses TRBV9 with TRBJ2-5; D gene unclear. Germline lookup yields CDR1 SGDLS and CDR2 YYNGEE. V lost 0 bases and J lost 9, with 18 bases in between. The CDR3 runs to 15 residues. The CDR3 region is CASSVDPQKPLAQYF. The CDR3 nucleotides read TGTGCCAGCAGCGTAGACCCGCAGAAACCCTTGGCCCAGTACTTC.

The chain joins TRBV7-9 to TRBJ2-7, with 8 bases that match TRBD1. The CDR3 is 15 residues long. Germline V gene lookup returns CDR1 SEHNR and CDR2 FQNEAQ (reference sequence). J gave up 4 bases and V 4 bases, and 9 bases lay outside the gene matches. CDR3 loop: CASSSGTGKGYEQYF. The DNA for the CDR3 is TGTGCCAGCAGCTCCGGGACAGGCAAGGGATACGAGCAGTACTTC.

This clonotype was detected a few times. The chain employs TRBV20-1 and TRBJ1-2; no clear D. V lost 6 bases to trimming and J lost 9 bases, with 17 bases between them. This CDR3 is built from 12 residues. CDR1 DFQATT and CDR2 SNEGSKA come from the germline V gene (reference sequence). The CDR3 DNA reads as TGCAGTGCGCAGAGGGCCTCCTACAGCTACACCTTC. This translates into CSAQRASYSYTF.

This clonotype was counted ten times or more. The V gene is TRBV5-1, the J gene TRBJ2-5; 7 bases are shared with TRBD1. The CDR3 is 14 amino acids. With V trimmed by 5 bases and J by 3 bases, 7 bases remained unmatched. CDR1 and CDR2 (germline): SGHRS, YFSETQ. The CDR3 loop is CASRRGQEKETQYF. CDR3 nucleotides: TGCGCCAGCAGGCGTGGACAGGAGAAAGAGACCCAGTACTTC.

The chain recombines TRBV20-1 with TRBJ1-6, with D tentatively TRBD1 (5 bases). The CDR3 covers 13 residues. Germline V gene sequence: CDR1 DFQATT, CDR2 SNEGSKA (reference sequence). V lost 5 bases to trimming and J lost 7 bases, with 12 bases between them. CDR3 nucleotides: TGCAGTGCTGCCGGGACGGCCAATTCACCCCTCCACTTT. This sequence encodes CSAAGTANSPLHF.

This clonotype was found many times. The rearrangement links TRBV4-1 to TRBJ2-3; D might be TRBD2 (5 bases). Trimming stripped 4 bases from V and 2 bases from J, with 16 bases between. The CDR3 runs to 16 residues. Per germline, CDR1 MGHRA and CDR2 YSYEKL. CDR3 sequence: CASSPRFRGNTDTQYF. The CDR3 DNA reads TGCGCCAGCAGCCCGAGATTTAGAGGGAACACAGATACGCAGTATTTT.

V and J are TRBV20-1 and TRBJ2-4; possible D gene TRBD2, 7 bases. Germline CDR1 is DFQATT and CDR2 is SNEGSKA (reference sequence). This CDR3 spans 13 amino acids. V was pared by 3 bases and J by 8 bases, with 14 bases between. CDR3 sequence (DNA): TGCAGTGCTAGGGGGGCAGGGAGGGACATTCAGTACTTC. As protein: CSARGAGRDIQYF.

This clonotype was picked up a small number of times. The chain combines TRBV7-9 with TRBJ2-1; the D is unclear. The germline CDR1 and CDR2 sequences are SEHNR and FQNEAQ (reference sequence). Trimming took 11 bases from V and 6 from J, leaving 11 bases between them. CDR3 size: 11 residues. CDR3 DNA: TGTGCCCTCGCTGGTAGCAATGAGCAGTTCTTC. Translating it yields CALAGSNEQFF.

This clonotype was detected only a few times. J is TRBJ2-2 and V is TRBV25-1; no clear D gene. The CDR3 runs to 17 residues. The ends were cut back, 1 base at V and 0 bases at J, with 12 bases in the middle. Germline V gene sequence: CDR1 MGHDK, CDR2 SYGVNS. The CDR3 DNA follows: TGTGCCAGCAGTGAATTCAGGAAGGGCCCGAACACCGGGGAGCTGTTTTTT. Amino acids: CASSEFRKGPNTGELFF.

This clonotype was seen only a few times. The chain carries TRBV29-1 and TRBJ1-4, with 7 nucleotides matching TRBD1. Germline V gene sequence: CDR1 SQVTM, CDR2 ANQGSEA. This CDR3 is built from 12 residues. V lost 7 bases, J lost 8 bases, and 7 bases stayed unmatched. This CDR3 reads CSASIRGEKLFF. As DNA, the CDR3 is TGCAGCGCCAGCATCAGGGGGGAAAAACTGTTTTTT. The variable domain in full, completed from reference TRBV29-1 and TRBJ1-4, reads SAVISQKPSRDICQRGTSLTIQCQVDSQVTMMFWYRQQPGQSLTLIATANQGSEATYESGFVIDKFPISRPNLTFSTLTVSNMSPEDSSIYLCSASIRGEKLFFGSGTQLSVL.

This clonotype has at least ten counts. This CDR3 is CSARDLGEYF. DNA of the CDR3: TGCAGTGCTAGAGACCTCGGGGAGTACTTC. V usage is TRBV20-1 and J usage is TRBJ2-5; tentative D call: TRBD2 (5 bases). This CDR3 region has 10 residues. Germline CDR1 is DFQATT and CDR2 is SNEGSKA (reference sequence). V lost 0 bases, J lost 12 bases, and 8 bases lay in between.

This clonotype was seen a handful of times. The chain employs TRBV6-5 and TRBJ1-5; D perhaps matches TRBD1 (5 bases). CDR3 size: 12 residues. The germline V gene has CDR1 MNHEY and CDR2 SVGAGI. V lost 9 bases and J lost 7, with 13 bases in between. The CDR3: CASWGGIQPQHF. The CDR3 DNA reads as TGTGCCAGTTGGGGGGGGATCCAGCCCCAGCATTTT.

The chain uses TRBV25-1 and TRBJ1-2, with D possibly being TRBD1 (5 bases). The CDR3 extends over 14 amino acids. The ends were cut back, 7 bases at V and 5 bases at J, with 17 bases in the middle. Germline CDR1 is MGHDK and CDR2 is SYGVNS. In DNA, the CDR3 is TGTGCCAGCACCCCGGGGGACGCCTGGTATGGCTACACCTTC. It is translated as CASTPGDAWYGYTF.

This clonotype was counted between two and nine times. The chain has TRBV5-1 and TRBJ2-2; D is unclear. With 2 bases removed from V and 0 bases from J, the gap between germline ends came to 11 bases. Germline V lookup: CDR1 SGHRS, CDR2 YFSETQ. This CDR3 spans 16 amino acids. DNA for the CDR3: TGCGCCAGCAGCTTCATAGGCCCTTCGAACACCGGGGAGCTGTTTTTT. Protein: CASSFIGPSNTGELFF.

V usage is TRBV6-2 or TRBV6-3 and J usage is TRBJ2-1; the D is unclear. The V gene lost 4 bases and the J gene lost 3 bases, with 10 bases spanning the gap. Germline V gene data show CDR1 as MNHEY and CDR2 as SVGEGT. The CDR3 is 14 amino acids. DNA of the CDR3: TGTGCCAGCAGTTCTCCGCTCCTCTACAATGAGCAGTTCTTC. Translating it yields CASSSPLLYNEQFF.